This TCR beta chain came from a study of response to subunit inactivated influenza vaccine. Overall study findings and caveats: Few new T cells, the authors suggested, are recruited by each seasonal influenza vaccination.

In this sample, this clonotype turned up a few times. No antigen is known for it. Trimming stripped 4 bases from V and 6 bases from J, with 13 bases between. CDR3 length: 13 amino acids. Per germline, CDR1 SQVTM and CDR2 ANQGSEA. In TCRdb, the RT-PCR reads were re-called with MiXCR into one record per CDR3 protein. The sample gives hundreds of thousands of distinct CDR3 sequences, around 15% of which show up once; 7.6% is in the top ten. This sequence originates from a man aged 50-60 years who received an inactivated influenza vaccine. The chain joins TRBV29-1 to TRBJ2-4; a possible D gene is TRBD1 (7 bases). The starting material was PBMCs from blood, obtained around 14 days before vaccination. CDR3 nucleotide sequence: TGCAGCGTTGGGTGGCAGGGGGGAAACATTCAGTACTTC. This gives the protein CSVGWQGGNIQYF.